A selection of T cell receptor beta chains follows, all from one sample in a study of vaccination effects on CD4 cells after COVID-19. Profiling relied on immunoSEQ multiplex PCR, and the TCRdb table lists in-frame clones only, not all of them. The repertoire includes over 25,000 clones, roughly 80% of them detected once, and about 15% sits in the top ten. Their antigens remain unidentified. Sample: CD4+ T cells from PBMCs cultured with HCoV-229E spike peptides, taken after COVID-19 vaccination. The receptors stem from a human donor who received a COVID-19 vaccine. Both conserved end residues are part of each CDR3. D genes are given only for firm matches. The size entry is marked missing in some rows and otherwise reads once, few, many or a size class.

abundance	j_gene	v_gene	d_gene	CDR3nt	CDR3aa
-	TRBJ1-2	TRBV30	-	TGTGCCTGGAGGACCAGTCGGTACTATGGCTACACCTTC	CAWRTSRYYGYTF
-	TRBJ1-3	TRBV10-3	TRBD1	TGTGCCATCAGTGAGGGGGTTTCGTGGCGTGTACAGGGGAGCTCTGGAAACACCATATATTTT	CAISEGVSWRVQGSSGNTIYF
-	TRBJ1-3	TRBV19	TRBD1	TGTGCCAGTAGTATGCAGGGGGCCCACTCTGGAAACACCATATATTTT	CASSMQGAHSGNTIYF
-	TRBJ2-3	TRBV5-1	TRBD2	TGCGCCAGCAGCTTGGGACTAGCATCTCCAGATACGCAGTATTTT	CASSLGLASPDTQYF
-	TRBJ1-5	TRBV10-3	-	TGTGCCATCGGAGCACCAAATCAGCCCCAGCATTTT	CAIGAPNQPQHF
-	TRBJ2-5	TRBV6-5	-	TGTGCCAGCAGTTATGTGGGGGCAGAGACCCAGTACTTC	CASSYVGAETQYF
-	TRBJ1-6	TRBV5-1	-	TGCGCCAGCAGCTTCGGTGGGGGGAATTCACCCCTCCACTTT	CASSFGGGNSPLHF
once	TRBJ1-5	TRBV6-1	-	TGTGCCAGCAGTGACGGTGTGGGTAGGCCCCAGCATTTT	CASSDGVGRPQHF
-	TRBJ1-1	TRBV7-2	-	TGTGCCAGCAGCTTAGGATACAACACTGAAGCTTTCTTT	CASSLGYNTEAFF
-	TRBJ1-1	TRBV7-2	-	TGTGCCAGCAGCCCCGGGGAGCCTCCCCTAGAAGCTTTCTTT	CASSPGEPPLEAFF
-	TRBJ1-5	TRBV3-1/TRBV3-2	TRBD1	TGTGCCAGCAGCCAAGGGACAGGGGCCAATCAGCCCCAGCATTTT	CASSQGTGANQPQHF
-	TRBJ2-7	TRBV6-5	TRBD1	TGTGCCAGCAGGGACTCCGGGACAGGCGCCTACGAGCAGTACTTC	CASRDSGTGAYEQYF
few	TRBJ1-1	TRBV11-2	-	TGTGCCAGCAGCTTATCACAGGGTGATGAAGCTTTCTTT	CASSLSQGDEAFF
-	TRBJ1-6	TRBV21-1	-	TGTGCCAGCAGCAAAGCGCCCCTGCTCTGTTGCGCTAATTCACCCCTCCACTTT	CASSKAPLLCCANSPLHF
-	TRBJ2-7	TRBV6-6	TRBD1	TGTGCCAGCAGTTCGACCGGGACAGGGGTTTACGAGCAGTACTTC	CASSSTGTGVYEQYF
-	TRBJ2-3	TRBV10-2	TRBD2	TGCGCCAGCAGTGAGTCCGGGACTAGCGGGAGGAACACAGATACGCAGTATTTT	CASSESGTSGRNTDTQYF
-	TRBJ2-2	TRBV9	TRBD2	TGTGCCAGCAGCGTAGGGACTAGCGCCAACACCGGGGAGCTGTTTTTT	CASSVGTSANTGELFF
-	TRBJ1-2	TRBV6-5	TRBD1	TGTGCCAGCAGTTTAAGGACAGGGGTTGGCTATGGCTACACCTTC	CASSLRTGVGYGYTF
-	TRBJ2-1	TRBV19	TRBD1	TGTGCCAGTAGTATGGGGGCAGGGGGCTCCAATGAGCAGTTCTTC	CASSMGAGGSNEQFF
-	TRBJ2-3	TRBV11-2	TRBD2	TGTGCCAGCGGAGCGGGAGTTAGCACAGATACGCAGTATTTT	CASGAGVSTDTQYF